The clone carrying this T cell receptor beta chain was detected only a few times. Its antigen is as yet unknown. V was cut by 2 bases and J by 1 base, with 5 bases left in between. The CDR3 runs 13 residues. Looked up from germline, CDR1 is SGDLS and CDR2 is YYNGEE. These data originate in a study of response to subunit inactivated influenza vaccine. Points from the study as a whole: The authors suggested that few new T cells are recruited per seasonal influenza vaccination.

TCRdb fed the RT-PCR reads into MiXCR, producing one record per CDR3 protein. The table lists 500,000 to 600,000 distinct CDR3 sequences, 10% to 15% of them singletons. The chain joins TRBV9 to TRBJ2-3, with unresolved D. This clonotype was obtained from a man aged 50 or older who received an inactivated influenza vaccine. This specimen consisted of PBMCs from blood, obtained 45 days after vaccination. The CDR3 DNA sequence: TGTGCCAGCAGCGTGCTAGGCACAGATACGCAGTATTTT. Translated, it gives CASSVLGTDTQYF.